This TCR beta chain was identified during a study of blood T cell repertoires in COVID-19. Study information: Spain, Italy and the United States supplied samples that represented acute and convalescent COVID-19. In each case, the material was cDNA or gDNA derived from T cells, B-cell-depleted T cells, or PBMCs.

In the authors' methods: Amplifying reference gene primers gave estimates of nucleated cell counts. Only in-frame clones appear in the TCRdb table, and some are missing; sequencing was by immunoSEQ multiplex PCR. That table gives V, J and clone size, and the DNA gave D and trimming. The table includes 300,000 or so clones, about nine tenths detected once. Trimming took 2 bases from V and 4 from J, leaving 11 bases between them. Germline V gene sequence: CDR1 SQVTM, CDR2 ANQGSEA. There are 13 residues in the CDR3. Seattle enrolled patients during active infection and tracked them longitudinally. Source material: peripheral blood. The V gene is TRBV29-1, the J gene TRBJ1-2; D unclear. The TCR comes from a young woman with COVID-19, enrolled during active disease. The CDR3 is CSVESSGSYGYTF. CDR3 in DNA: TGCAGCGTTGAATCGTCCGGGAGCTATGGCTACACCTTC.